Included here is one T cell receptor (beta chain) sequence, with context. Its antigen remains unknown. TCRdb recomputed calls from the reads with MiXCR, one row per CDR3 protein. This repertoire shows roughly 730,000 distinct CDR3 sequences, 30% to 40% found once; its top ten account for over 15%. The data were taken from a study of T cell repertoires in cytomegalovirus infection. Turning to the study itself: Matching HLA type, along with CMV infection, was indicated by public TCR beta signatures. The study, taken as a whole, reports: HLA-C-restricted CMV clonotypes gave the most frequent clonotype in two of eight donors.

The CDR3 is 15 residues long. With 3 bases removed from V and 6 bases from J, the gap between germline ends came to 18 bases. CDR1 and CDR2 (germline): SGHDN, FVKESK. The chain employs TRBV14 and TRBJ2-7; D possibly matches TRBD1 or TRBD2 (6 bases each). The source is a human donor in good health (CMV status not recorded). Some clones in this sample may be carry-over from other donors' samples. This sample comprised cultured PBMCs, obtained from culture after CMV antigen stimulation. In nucleotides, the CDR3 is TGTGCCAGCAGCCACGGGAGCGTGGGGGCCTCCGAGCAGTACTTC. This codes for CASSHGSVGASEQYF.